Sequencing of this T cell receptor (beta chain) was carried out in a study of T-cell reconstitution after alpha-beta-depleted transplantation in children. Looked up from germline, CDR1 is KGHDR and CDR2 is SFDVKD. Trimming left V 7 bases short and J 0 bases short, with 8 bases between. The CDR3 totals 14 residues. TCRbeta library preparation incorporated unique molecular identifiers. TCRdb independently ran MiXCR on the PCR reads; one entry per CDR3 protein. The table includes around 71,000 distinct CDR3 sequences, 6% to 8.5% detected once. In its sample, this clonotype was seen a few times. V gene TRBV24-1 combines with J gene TRBJ1-4; perhaps TRBD1 as D (6 bases). The sample consisted of PBMCs from the stem cell graft donor, taken from the stem cell graft. The TCR comes from a human donor who donated a stem cell graft to a child with acute lymphoblastic leukemia. CDR3 residues: CATRQGPTNEKLFF. The CDR3, as DNA: TGTGCCACCAGACAGGGCCCAACTAATGAAAAACTGTTTTTT.